This T cell receptor (beta chain) was sequenced for a study of response to subunit inactivated influenza vaccine (dated by TCRdb to 2016 to 2019). About the study as a whole: Deep quantitative profiling of the T cell receptor repertoire was used in the study to follow responses to a trivalent subunit inactivated influenza vaccine. The investigation overall reported the following: The authors suggested that each seasonal influenza vaccination may recruit only a limited number of new T cells.

The library was made by RT-PCR. The listed sequencing device is Illumina HiSeq 2500. The raw public data were reprocessed by TCRdb itself: fastp quality trimming at Q25, MiXCR clonotype calling, in-frame beta chains only. Identical CDR3 proteins give one entry, which carries the most common genes and DNA. The sample yields 550,000 to 650,000 distinct CDR3 sequences; about 11% were counted once. The leading ten clones occupy roughly 10% of the sample. This clonotype was counted only a few times. Its cognate antigen has yet to be identified. Per-base quality was not reported, and no clone a single base away is much larger than it. According to the germline V gene, CDR1 reads SGDLS and CDR2 reads YYNGEE. For this chain, trimming is 0 bases at the V end and 3 bases at the J end, and the number of junction bases without a gene match is 11. Measured from the cysteine to the phenylalanine, the CDR3 is 17 residues long. The kept DNA is CDR3 alone, 51 bases in frame from the first base.

Recombination joined TRBV9 with TRBJ2-7, with TRBD2 matching 8 junction bases. Sequenced material: PBMCs from blood, taken on the day of vaccination. The sequence derives from a man aged 45-65 years who received an inactivated influenza vaccine. Donor details come from another sample of the same person, matched by shared clones. The CDR3 corresponds to CASSVGSGSGGYYEQYF. The nucleotides read TGTGCCAGCAGCGTAGGGTCTGGGAGCGGGGGATACTACGAGCAGTACTTC.